Following are 13 T cell receptor beta chains from one sample sequenced in a study of blood T cell repertoires in COVID-19. Generated by immunoSEQ multiplex PCR, the TCRdb table keeps only in-frame clones and is missing some. The table records under 250,000 clones, roughly 83% of them present only once. Sequences were obtained from peripheral blood. These receptors came from an elderly man with acute or convalescent COVID-19.

This chain joins TRBV5-8 and TRBJ2-5, with D uncertain. Germline CDR1 is SGHTS and CDR2 is YDEGEE. V was clipped by 0 bases and J by 2 bases, with 5 bases between them. This CDR3 region has 13 residues. CDR3 sequence reads: CASSLGPQETQYF. CDR3 sequence (DNA): TGTGCCAGCAGCTTGGGGCCGCAAGAGACCCAGTACTTC.

DNA for the CDR3: TGTGCCAGCAGTTTGGGGCAGGGGAACTATGGCTACACCTTC. Protein sequence: CASSLGQGNYGYTF. The V call is TRBV27, the J call TRBJ1-2; a weak D match, TRBD1 (6 bases). Germline-derived CDR1 and CDR2 are MNHEY and SMNVEV (reference sequence). The V gene lost 3 bases and the J gene lost 2 bases, with 10 bases spanning the gap. This CDR3 has 14 amino acids.

The gene calls are TRBV9 and TRBJ2-4; a weak D match, TRBD2 (6 bases). The CDR3 sequence is 14 residues long. The V end was cut by 1 base, the J end by 9 bases, with 14 bases between. CDR1 and CDR2 (germline): SGDLS, YYNGEE. The CDR3 DNA sequence: TGTGCCAGCAGCGTAACGGACTACTTGGGCATTCAGTACTTC. Its protein product is CASSVTDYLGIQYF. The whole variable domain, filled in from reference TRBV9 and TRBJ2-4, reads DSGVTQTPKHLITATGQRVTLRCSPRSGDLSVYWYQQSLDQGLQFLIQYYNGEERAKGNILERFSAQQFPDLHSELNLSSLELGDSALYFCASSVTDYLGIQYFGAGTRLSVL.

This chain joins TRBV6-6 and TRBJ1-2; D remains unclear. Germline V gene sequence: CDR1 MNHNY, CDR2 SVGAGI (reference sequence). Trimming shortened V by 6 bases and J by 8 bases, and 22 bases separated the two germline ends. The CDR3 has 15 amino acids. The CDR3 protein is CASSLETQTRRGYTF. The DNA for the CDR3 is TGTGCCAGCAGCCTGGAGACACAGACACGGAGGGGCTACACCTTC.

The chain carries TRBV15 and TRBJ2-1; D unresolved. This CDR3 has 13 residues. CDR1 and CDR2 from the germline V gene are LNHNV and YYDKDF (reference sequence). The germline V and J ends were trimmed by 1 base and 7 bases, with 8 bases remaining between them. The CDR3 reads CATSRVRENEQFF. The CDR3 bases are TGTGCCACCAGCAGAGTACGAGAGAATGAGCAGTTCTTC. Together with reference TRBV15 and TRBJ2-1, the CDR3 gives the full variable domain: DAMVIQNPRYQVTQFGKPVTLSCSQTLNHNVMYWYQQKSSQAPKLLFHYYDKDFNNEADTPDNFQSRRPNTSFCFLDIRSPGLGDTAMYLCATSRVRENEQFFGPGTRLTVL.

As to this clone: At one end, the junction sequence differs from germline, possibly due to a read error. This chain uses TRBV7-7 with TRBJ2-2, with a tentative D call TRBD1 (7 bases). Germline V gives CDR1 SSHAT, CDR2 FNYEAQ (reference sequence). The CDR3 totals 15 residues. This CDR3 reads CASRLTGTSTGELFF. The DNA for the CDR3 is TGTGCTAGCAGATTGACAGGGACTTCTACCGGGGAGCTGTTTTTT.

This clone has just a few counts. The genes are TRBV19 and TRBJ1-5; D remains unclear. V gave up 5 bases and J gave up 8 bases, with 16 bases separating them. Germline CDR1 reads LNHDA; CDR2 reads SQIVND (reference sequence). The CDR3 has 14 amino acids. CDR3 sequence: CASSSRTPPKPQHF. CDR3 sequence (DNA): TGTGCCAGTAGTTCCCGGACTCCCCCGAAGCCCCAGCATTTT.

The chain has TRBV29-1 and TRBJ2-7; possible D gene TRBD1, 6 bases. Trimming left V 6 bases short and J 2 bases short, with 23 bases between. The CDR3 spans 16 residues. Germline V CDR1 and CDR2: SQVTM, ANQGSEA. Written as DNA, the CDR3 is TGCAGCGTCGTCCATCCAGGAACAGGGTTAACCTACGAGCAGTACTTC. Residues: CSVVHPGTGLTYEQYF.

This sequence joins TRBV15 and TRBJ2-3; tentatively, D is TRBD1 (6 bases). The V gene lost 4 bases and the J gene lost 1 base, with 15 bases spanning the gap. This CDR3 comprises 16 residues. Germline assignment: CDR1 LNHNV and CDR2 YYDKDF (reference sequence). The CDR3 nucleotides are TGTGCCACCAGCATTGCCCAGGGGATGCGCACAGATACGCAGTATTTT. Residues: CATSIAQGMRTDTQYF.

J is TRBJ2-3 and V is TRBV6-5, with 16 bases that match TRBD2. Germline V gene sequence: CDR1 MNHEY, CDR2 SVGAGI. The CDR3 sequence is 15 residues long. J was trimmed by 4 bases and V by 7 bases; bases with no gene match: 2. In DNA form, the CDR3 reads TGTGCCAGCACGGGACTAGCGGGAGGGGCAGATACGCAGTATTTT. This codes for CASTGLAGGADTQYF.

The chain recombines TRBV4-1 with TRBJ1-5, with D perhaps matching TRBD1 (6 bases). Trimming shortened V by 4 bases and J by 5 bases, and 15 bases separated the two germline ends. In germline, CDR1 is MGHRA, CDR2 YSYEKL. The CDR3 runs 15 residues. CDR3 nucleotides: TGCGCCAGCAGCCCAGGGGAGAGGGGCGATCAGCCCCAGCATTTT. This gives the protein CASSPGERGDQPQHF.

This clone was seen once. This chain uses TRBV4-2 with TRBJ1-4, with TRBD1 matching 8 bases. The trim removed 4 bases at V and 8 bases at J, leaving 9 bases unmatched. In germline, CDR1 is LGHNA, CDR2 YNFKEQ. This CDR3 comprises 15 residues. For the CDR3, the DNA is TGTGCCAGCAGCCCCGGACAGGGAATTGGCGAAAAACTGTTTTTT. Translated, it gives CASSPGQGIGEKLFF.

The chain couples TRBV6-2 or TRBV6-3 to TRBJ1-1; D is perhaps TRBD1 (6 bases). V gave up 1 base and J gave up 7 bases, with 10 bases separating them. The CDR3 length is 13 residues. Per germline, CDR1 MNHEY and CDR2 SVGEGT. The CDR3 bases are TGTGCCAGCAGTTACTACAGGGACGGTGAAGCTTTCTTT. It is translated as CASSYYRDGEAFF.